These 27 T cell receptor beta chains originate from one sample sequenced in a study of T cell responses to AZD1222 COVID-19 vaccine. Libraries were prepared by immunoSEQ multiplex PCR; TCRdb keeps only in-frame clonotypes and omits some of them. The table records fewer than 110,000 clones, about nine tenths of them present only once. The sequencing here drew on peripheral blood, taken on day 0 of AZD1222 vaccination. The receptors come from an adult in good health.

This chain connects TRBV30 to TRBJ1-3; TRBD1 matches 7 bases. Losses at the gene ends were 6 bases for V and 4 bases for J; bases not matched to a gene: 6. This CDR3 contains 13 residues. The germline V gene encodes CDR1 GTSNPN and CDR2 SVGIG (reference sequence). The DNA of the CDR3 is TGTGCCTGCGACAGGGCACCCGGAAACACCATATATTTT. Its translation is CACDRAPGNTIYF.

This rearrangement joins TRBV7-3 to TRBJ1-1, with a tentative D call TRBD1 (5 bases). Germline V lookup: CDR1 SGHTA, CDR2 FQGTGA. The CDR3 runs to 12 residues. The V and J ends lost 4 bases and 11 bases respectively, with 14 bases between them. CDR3 DNA sequence: TGTGCCAGCAGCTCCTGGACAAGCACGGCTTTCTTT. Translation gives CASSSWTSTAFF. The full variable domain, with the rest looked up from reference TRBV7-3 and TRBJ1-1, is GAGVSQTPSNKVTEKGKYVELRCDPISGHTALYWYRQSLGQGPEFLIYFQGTGAADDSGLPNDRFFAVRPEGSVSTLKIQRTERGDSAVYLCASSSWTSTAFFGQGTRLTVV.

This chain joins TRBV4-1 and TRBJ1-1; 8 bases match TRBD1. Germline V gene data show CDR1 as MGHRA and CDR2 as YSYEKL. The ends lost 4 bases at V and 3 bases at J; junction bases unmatched: 13. The CDR3 extends over 17 amino acids. The CDR3 spells CASSPKSSGGADTEAFF. The DNA for the CDR3 is TGCGCCAGCAGCCCTAAGAGTTCAGGGGGCGCGGACACTGAAGCTTTCTTT.

The chain combines TRBV7-8 with TRBJ2-1; 8 positions agree with TRBD2. In germline, CDR1 is SGHVS, CDR2 FQNEAQ. With 4 bases clipped from V and 2 bases from J, the junction kept 7 bases outside the gene matches. This CDR3 is 16 amino acids long. The CDR3 nucleotides read TGTGCCAGCAGCTCGTATCGGGGGGGCGCCTACAATGAGCAGTTCTTC. This encodes CASSSYRGGAYNEQFF.

The chain carries TRBV28 and TRBJ2-3; unclear D gene. Trimming removed 4 bases from V and 3 bases from J, with 8 bases in between. The CDR3 sequence is 13 residues long. The germline V gene encodes CDR1 MDHEN and CDR2 SYDVKM. CDR3 in DNA: TGTGCCAGCAGTTCGGCGCAAACAGATACGCAGTATTTT. This codes for CASSSAQTDTQYF.

The J gene is TRBJ1-1, the V gene TRBV21-1; the D call in the table, TRBD1, was not verified against the DNA. TRBV21-1 is described as a pseudogene. The CDR3 is 16 residues long. CDR3 nucleotide sequence: TGTGCCAGCAGCAAAGCCCCGCCCGGGACAAACACTGAAGCTTTCTTT. Its translation is CASSKAPPGTNTEAFF.

This rearrangement joins TRBV9 to TRBJ1-2; tentative D call: TRBD1 (5 bases). The V end was cut by 4 bases, the J end by 5 bases, with 21 bases between. CDR1 and CDR2 from the germline V gene are SGDLS and YYNGEE. The CDR3 loop spans 16 amino acids. The CDR3 DNA reads as TGTGCCAGCAGCACAAGTCGGGGCGGCAGTCCATATGGCTACACCTTC. Its translation is CASSTSRGGSPYGYTF.

The J gene is TRBJ2-3, the V gene TRBV4-3; 10 bases match TRBD1. V shed 0 bases, J shed 2 bases, and the junction held 8 bases outside the gene matches. The V gene's germline CDR1 is LGHNA and CDR2 YSLEER. The CDR3 is 18 residues long. In DNA form, the CDR3 reads TGCGCCAGCAGCCAAGATTTTTCGGGACAGGGGCTCACAGATACGCAGTATTTT. Its protein is CASSQDFSGQGLTDTQYF.

The rearrangement links TRBV24-1 to TRBJ2-5, with TRBD2 matching over 7 bases. Germline CDR1 KGHDR, CDR2 SFDVKD. V shed 5 bases, J shed 2 bases, and the junction held 7 bases outside the gene matches. The CDR3 is 15 residues long. The CDR3 here is CATSAGRQAQETQYF. The CDR3 nucleotides are TGTGCCACCAGTGCCGGGAGGCAGGCACAAGAGACCCAGTACTTC.

The chain couples TRBV7-9 to TRBJ1-4, with D perhaps matching TRBD1 (6 bases). Trimming stripped 4 bases from V and 7 bases from J, with 13 bases between. The germline gives CDR1 SEHNR, CDR2 FQNEAQ (reference sequence). The CDR3 is 14 amino acids. CDR3 sequence (DNA): TGTGCCAGCAGCTCAGGGGTGGGCAGTGAAAAACTGTTTTTT. As protein: CASSSGVGSEKLFF.

V usage is TRBV11-3 and J usage is TRBJ2-1, with 7 bases fitting TRBD1. The CDR3 has 16 residues. The germline CDR1 and CDR2 sequences are SGHNT and YENEEA. V was pared by 1 base and J by 4 bases, with 7 bases of the junction left unmatched. The CDR3 here is CASSLVGQKGYNEQFF. The CDR3 DNA reads as TGTGCCAGCAGCTTAGTGGGACAGAAAGGATACAATGAGCAGTTCTTC.

The chain carries TRBV7-8 and TRBJ1-2; D is perhaps TRBD1 (6 bases). This CDR3 is built from 15 residues. Trimming took 6 bases from V and 1 from J, leaving 15 bases between them. Germline V gene data show CDR1 as SGHVS and CDR2 as FQNEAQ. The CDR3 DNA reads TGTGCCAGCAGTCCAGGGGCCATTCTTAACTATGGCTACACCTTC. Its protein is CASSPGAILNYGYTF.

The chain carries TRBV20-1 and TRBJ1-2, with D uncertain. Germline-derived CDR1 and CDR2 are DFQATT and SNEGSKA (reference sequence). The V and J ends lost 5 bases and 5 bases respectively, with 9 bases between them. The CDR3 is 11 amino acids. DNA for the CDR3: TGCAGTGCTCTTACTGGTTATGGCTACACCTTC. This encodes CSALTGYGYTF.

The V and J genes are TRBV5-6 and TRBJ1-2; 7 nucleotides match TRBD1. Germline V lookup: CDR1 SGHDT, CDR2 YYEEEE. V lost 4 bases to trimming and J lost 5 bases; unmatched junction nucleotides: 5. CDR3 length: 13 amino acids. CDR3 sequence reads: CASSHGTEYGYTF. The CDR3 bases are TGTGCCAGCAGCCACGGGACAGAATATGGCTACACCTTC.

The J gene is TRBJ2-3, the V gene TRBV13; the match to TRBD2 covers 12 bases. V shed 5 bases and J 6 bases; nucleotides not matched to a gene: 15. Germline values: CDR1 PRHDT, CDR2 FYEKMQ (reference sequence). The CDR3 length is 18 residues. CDR3 region: CASSLPGGLAGPGDTQYF. CDR3 DNA: TGTGCCAGCAGCCTACCCGGGGGACTAGCGGGCCCCGGGGATACGCAGTATTTT.

This clone was counted once. The chain couples TRBV15 to TRBJ1-5, with D possibly being TRBD1 (5 bases). This CDR3 is built from 15 residues. CDR1 LNHNV and CDR2 YYDKDF come from the germline V gene (reference sequence). Trimming took 0 bases from V and 6 from J, leaving 12 bases between them. The CDR3 nucleotides read TGTGCCACCAGCAGAGATGGGTCAGGGTTTCAGCCCCAGCATTTT. Its translation is CATSRDGSGFQPQHF.

V usage is TRBV6-5 and J usage is TRBJ1-4, with D tentatively TRBD1 (5 bases). The germline CDR1 and CDR2 sequences are MNHEY and SVGAGI. CDR3 size: 13 residues. V shed 0 bases and J shed 11 bases, with 10 bases lying between them. The CDR3 sequence: CASSYSRKGKLFF. CDR3 nucleotides: TGTGCCAGCAGTTACTCGAGGAAGGGGAAACTGTTTTTT.

The chain links TRBV19 to TRBJ2-5, with TRBD2 matching 9 bases. Germline lookup yields CDR1 LNHDA and CDR2 SQIVND (reference sequence). With V trimmed by 4 bases and J by 1 base, 4 bases remained unmatched. This CDR3 contains 15 residues. The CDR3 DNA sequence: TGTGCCAGTAGTAAAATTAGCGGGGGCCAAGAGACCCAGTACTTC. Amino acids: CASSKISGGQETQYF.

This rearrangement joins TRBV27 to TRBJ2-1, with D maybe TRBD1 (6 bases). CDR3 length: 17 residues. Germline V gene lookup returns CDR1 MNHEY and CDR2 SMNVEV (reference sequence). Trimming left V 3 bases short and J 8 bases short, with 23 bases between. CDR3 sequence reads: CASSFRFGQFFIDEQFF. For the CDR3, the DNA is TGTGCCAGCAGTTTCCGCTTTGGACAGTTTTTCATCGATGAGCAGTTCTTC.

The rearrangement links TRBV7-9 to TRBJ1-4, with 8 bases identical to TRBD1. This CDR3 has 16 amino acids. CDR1 and CDR2 (germline): SEHNR, FQNEAQ (reference sequence). V lost 7 bases and J lost 8; bases outside the gene matches: 15. The CDR3 spells CASTLAFRTGQEKLFF. The CDR3 nucleotides are TGTGCCAGCACCTTGGCTTTTAGGACAGGGCAAGAAAAACTGTTTTTT.

This clone was seen just once. The CDR3: CASSVGQGSTEAFF. The CDR3 region has the DNA TGTGCCAGCAGCGTGGGACAGGGATCCACTGAAGCTTTCTTT. V is TRBV9 and J is TRBJ1-1; 9 nucleotides align to TRBD1. In germline, CDR1 is SGDLS, CDR2 YYNGEE. The CDR3 totals 14 residues. V shed 2 bases and J 4 bases; nucleotides not matched to a gene: 3. The entire variable domain, with the rest obtained from reference TRBV9 and TRBJ1-1, is as follows: DSGVTQTPKHLITATGQRVTLRCSPRSGDLSVYWYQQSLDQGLQFLIQYYNGEERAKGNILERFSAQQFPDLHSELNLSSLELGDSALYFCASSVGQGSTEAFFGQGTRLTVV.

The V call is TRBV7-6, the J call TRBJ1-4; D unclear. The germline gives CDR1 SGHVS, CDR2 FNYEAQ. The length of the CDR3 is 15 residues. Trimming stripped 5 bases from V and 3 bases from J, with 13 bases between. The CDR3 spells CASSHRAAANEKLFF. DNA of the CDR3: TGTGCCAGCAGCCACCGGGCCGCGGCTAATGAAAAACTGTTTTTT. The entire variable domain, with the rest obtained from reference TRBV7-6 and TRBJ1-4, is as follows: GAGVSQSPRYKVTKRGQDVALRCDPISGHVSLYWYRQALGQGPEFLTYFNYEAQQDKSGLPNDRFSAERPEGSISTLTIQRTEQRDSAMYRCASSHRAAANEKLFFGSGTQLSVL.

The gene calls are TRBV7-8 and TRBJ1-4; TRBD1 matches 7 bases. Germline assignment: CDR1 SGHVS and CDR2 FQNEAQ. The junction had 8 bases not matched to a gene; V was cut back by 5 bases and J by 8 bases. CDR3 length equals 14 residues. The CDR3 is CASSPRGRWEKLFF. As DNA, the CDR3 is TGTGCCAGCAGCCCTAGGGGGCGCTGGGAAAAACTGTTTTTT.

The rearrangement links TRBV6-6 to TRBJ2-7; D call uncertain. CDR1 is MNHNY and CDR2 is SVGAGI in the germline V gene (reference sequence). Between the trimmed V and J ends, which lost 2 bases and 3 bases, there was a span of 14 bases. The CDR3 contains 15 residues. CDR3 in amino acids: CASSYGVGPGYEQYF. CDR3 DNA: TGTGCCAGCAGTTACGGCGTTGGACCGGGCTACGAGCAGTACTTC.

In this sample, this clone turned up a few times. The rearrangement joins TRBV5-1 to TRBJ2-3, with 9 bases that match TRBD2. With 0 bases clipped from V and 2 bases from J, the junction kept 4 bases outside the gene matches. This CDR3 is 16 amino acids long. CDR1 SGHRS and CDR2 YFSETQ come from the germline V gene. The CDR3 region is CASSLGGTSTTDTQYF. The CDR3 region has the DNA TGCGCCAGCAGCTTGGGAGGGACTAGCACCACAGATACGCAGTATTTT.

The chain combines TRBV24-1 with TRBJ2-1, with 12 bases lining up with TRBD2. Germline CDR1 and CDR2: KGHDR and SFDVKD. CDR3 length: 20 amino acids. J gave up 0 bases and V 0 bases, and 8 bases lay outside the gene matches. This chain's CDR3 is CATSDLGLAGGPSSYNEQFF. The CDR3 coding sequence is TGTGCCACCAGTGATTTGGGGCTAGCGGGGGGGCCGAGCTCCTACAATGAGCAGTTCTTC.

The J gene is TRBJ2-7, the V gene TRBV9; D may correspond to TRBD1 or TRBD2 (6 bases each). V was clipped by 4 bases and J by 5 bases, with 19 bases between them. This CDR3 is built from 15 residues. CDR1 is SGDLS and CDR2 is YYNGEE in the germline V gene. CDR3 sequence reads: CASSTYEGGVDEQYF. As DNA, the CDR3 is TGTGCCAGCAGCACTTATGAGGGGGGAGTGGACGAGCAGTACTTC.